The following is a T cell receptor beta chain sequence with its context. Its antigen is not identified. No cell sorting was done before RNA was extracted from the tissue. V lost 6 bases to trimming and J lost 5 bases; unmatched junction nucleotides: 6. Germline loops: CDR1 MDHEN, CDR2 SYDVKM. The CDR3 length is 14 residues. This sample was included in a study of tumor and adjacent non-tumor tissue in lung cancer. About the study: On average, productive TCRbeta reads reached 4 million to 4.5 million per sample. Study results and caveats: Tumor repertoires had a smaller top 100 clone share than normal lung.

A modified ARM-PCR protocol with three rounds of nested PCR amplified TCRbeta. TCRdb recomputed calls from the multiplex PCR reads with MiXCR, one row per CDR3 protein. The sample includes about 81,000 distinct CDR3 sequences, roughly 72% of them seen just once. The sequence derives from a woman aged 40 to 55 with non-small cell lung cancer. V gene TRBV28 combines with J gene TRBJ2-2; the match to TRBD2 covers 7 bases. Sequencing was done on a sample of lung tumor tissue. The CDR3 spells CASSHAGVTGELFF. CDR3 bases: TGTGCCAGCAGCCACGCGGGGGTTACCGGGGAGCTGTTTTTT.